This TCR beta chain was recovered during a study of T cell responses to AZD1222 COVID-19 vaccine. Notes on the study in general: In all cases, repertoires were sampled only after the peak T cell response. Females outnumbered males among donors, who were mostly white British; clonal diversity was possibly underestimated.

This CDR3 has 14 residues. The germline CDR1 and CDR2 sequences are SGDLS and YYNGEE. Trimming removed 0 bases from V and 4 bases from J, with 11 bases in between. The repertoire was sequenced with immunoSEQ multiplex PCR; TCRdb's copy has only in-frame clones and lacks some. The data contain around 90,000 clones, roughly 85% of them singletons. Concerning this clone itself: Its target is unknown.

The rearrangement joins TRBV9 to TRBJ2-7, with D possibly TRBD2 on 5 matching bases. This specimen consisted of peripheral blood, obtained on day 0 of AZD1222 vaccination. The sequence was obtained from an adult in good health. The CDR3 region is CASSVGAESYEQYF. CDR3 in DNA: TGTGCCAGCAGCGTAGGAGCGGAAAGTTACGAGCAGTACTTC.